What follows is one T cell receptor (beta chain) and its context. These data originate in a study of blood T cell repertoires in COVID-19. The CDR3 consists of 19 residues. Germline V gene sequence: CDR1 LGHNT, CDR2 FRNRAP. V shed 3 bases and J 0 bases; nucleotides not matched to a gene: 11. Authors' methods: Amplification of reference gene primers provided the estimated nucleated cell counts. TCRdb's table, derived via immunoSEQ multiplex PCR, lists solely in-frame clones and lacks some. The V and J calls and clone size come from that table; D and trimming were worked out from the DNA. Among fewer than 250,000 clones, around nine tenths were seen once, and the ten largest hold around 2.9%.

The specimen was peripheral blood. The chain links TRBV12-5 to TRBJ1-4; 9 bases are a match to TRBD1. This receptor was identified in a woman in her sixties or seventies with acute or convalescent COVID-19. The CDR3 DNA is TGTGCTAGTGGTTTTACGATCCCGGGACAGGGATCAACTAATGAAAAACTGTTTTTT. As protein: CASGFTIPGQGSTNEKLFF.